One and the same sample provided the 10 T cell receptor beta chains below, sequenced in a study of T cells in localized non-small cell lung cancer. Sequencing used immunoSEQ multiplex PCR; TCRdb keeps in-frame clones, though not all of them. In the table there are about 78,000 clones, about four fifths of which are singletons. This sample comprised peripheral blood, obtained before any cancer treatment. The receptor set was obtained from a man aged 40-75 years with stage I lung adenocarcinoma.

The genes are TRBV4-1 and TRBJ1-5, with no clear D. Germline loops: CDR1 MGHRA, CDR2 YSYEKL. The CDR3 consists of 13 residues. Trimming took 0 bases from V and 9 from J, leaving 9 bases between them. CDR3 protein: CASSQELSGPQHF. In DNA form, the CDR3 reads TGCGCCAGCAGCCAAGAGTTGTCTGGGCCCCAGCATTTT.

This chain uses TRBV15 with TRBJ2-1; weak D call: TRBD2 (6 bases). The CDR3 has 17 residues. Germline values: CDR1 LNHNV, CDR2 YYDKDF (reference sequence). Trimming shortened V by 7 bases and J by 0 bases, and 19 bases separated the two germline ends. The CDR3 DNA reads TGTGCCACCACTAAAAAAATCGGGGGAAGCTCCTACAATGAGCAGTTCTTC. This codes for CATTKKIGGSSYNEQFF.

This chain links TRBV7-3 with TRBJ2-3; possibly TRBD2 for D (5 bases). The CDR3 runs to 16 residues. V was clipped by 5 bases and J by 0 bases, with 15 bases between them. Germline V gene sequence: CDR1 SGHTA, CDR2 FQGTGA. CDR3 loop: CASSRNTGSSTDTQYF. The DNA for the CDR3 is TGTGCCAGCAGCCGAAATACGGGGTCCAGCACAGATACGCAGTATTTT.

This sequence joins TRBV6-7 and TRBJ1-6; D is undetermined. TRBV6-7 is labeled an ORF, and its function is uncertain. Between the trimmed V and J ends, which lost 5 bases and 7 bases, there was a span of 12 bases. This CDR3 is built from 14 residues. The CDR3 bases are TGTGCCAGCAGTAGTCATTTTGCCAATTCACCCCTCCACTTT. Its translation is CASSSHFANSPLHF.

This sequence joins TRBV19 and TRBJ2-5; 10 bases match TRBD1. CDR3 length: 17 amino acids. Germline V gene lookup returns CDR1 LNHDA and CDR2 SQIVND (reference sequence). V was clipped by 7 bases and J by 5 bases; unmatched bases: 16. The CDR3 coding sequence is TGTGCCAGTACTAACGAGGACAGGGGGGTGCTAAGGGAGACCCAGTACTTC. Translated, it gives CASTNEDRGVLRETQYF.

In regard to this clone: One junction end does not reproduce the germline sequence, and a read error may be involved. The gene calls are TRBV7-7 and TRBJ2-7, with 9 bases identical to TRBD1. CDR3 length equals 13 residues. Germline V lookup: CDR1 SSHAT, CDR2 FNYEAQ (reference sequence). CDR3 DNA: TGTGCTAGCAGCATTGGGACAGGGAACGAGCAGTACTTC. Translating it yields CASSIGTGNEQYF.

V gene TRBV5-1 combines with J gene TRBJ2-1; maybe TRBD2 (5 bases). Germline-derived CDR1 and CDR2 are SGHRS and YFSETQ. V lost 2 bases to trimming and J lost 5 bases, with 14 bases between them. The CDR3 is 15 residues long. The CDR3 coding sequence is TGCGCCAGCAGCTTTTTTACCGGAGCGGACAATGAGCAGTTCTTC. Protein sequence: CASSFFTGADNEQFF.

The V and J genes are TRBV29-1 and TRBJ2-5, with 8 bases fitting TRBD1. CDR3 size: 14 residues. CDR1 is SQVTM and CDR2 is ANQGSEA in the germline V gene. After removal of 5 bases from V and 5 bases from J, the junction contained 10 bases not matched to a gene. This CDR3 is CSVRAGGVGETQYF. DNA of the CDR3: TGCAGCGTTAGGGCAGGGGGCGTGGGGGAGACCCAGTACTTC.

The CDR3 protein is CASSPVLSRTGPYNSPLHF. DNA for the CDR3: TGTGCCAGCTCACCAGTCCTCTCGCGGACAGGGCCCTATAATTCACCCCTCCACTTT. J is TRBJ1-6 and V is TRBV18; 8 bases match TRBD1. The germline V gene has CDR1 KGHSH and CDR2 LQKENI. J was trimmed by 2 bases and V by 2 bases; bases with no gene match: 11. This CDR3 region has 19 residues.

This clone was seen more than once but under ten times. V and J are TRBV7-2 and TRBJ1-2, with a tentative D call TRBD1 (5 bases). Trimming shortened V by 5 bases and J by 5 bases, and 12 bases separated the two germline ends. From germline, CDR1 is SGHTA and CDR2 FQGNSA. This CDR3 contains 13 residues. CDR3 bases: TGTGCCAGCAGCCCCCAGGGTGGATATGGCTACACCTTC. Encoded protein: CASSPQGGYGYTF.